The T cell receptor beta chain described here comes from a study of T cell repertoires in cytomegalovirus infection. Study-wide background: In public TCR beta signatures, there were indications of both CMV infection and matching HLA type.

In regard to this clonotype: Its antigen is unidentified.

A single record per CDR3 protein comes from TCRdb applying MiXCR to the reads. In the table there are about 570,000 distinct CDR3 sequences, 40% of which are singletons. The CDR3 covers 16 residues. V lost 3 bases to trimming and J lost 8 bases, with 19 bases between them. The sequence derives from a human donor in good health (CMV status not recorded). Some clones in this sample may be carry-over from other donors' samples. The starting material was cultured PBMCs, obtained from culture after CMV antigen stimulation. The genes are TRBV12-3 or TRBV12-4 and TRBJ1-4, with D perhaps matching TRBD1 (5 bases). The CDR3 here is CASSLGIREWGEKLFF. Here the CDR3 DNA reads TGTGCCAGCAGTTTGGGGATCCGAGAGTGGGGCGAAAAACTGTTTTTT.